This TCR beta chain derives from a study of cytomegalovirus exposure and HLA in healthy donors. Findings and caveats of the study: A later analysis found TCR association rates differed by HLA locus, highest for DRB1 and lowest for HLA-C. Roughly uniform sequencing depth across donors was assumed, possibly incorrectly.

PCR used 60 Vbeta primers and 13 Jbeta primers. Repertoires were generated with immunoSEQ multiplex PCR, while TCRdb's copy carries only in-frame clones and drops some. There are 120,000 to 150,000 clones in the sample; about 80% occur only once, and roughly 4.5% lies in the top ten. Regarding this clone: Its matching antigen is unknown.

V lost 6 bases to trimming and J lost 0 bases, with 9 bases between them. CDR3 length: 13 amino acids. Germline V gives CDR1 GTSNPN, CDR2 SVGIG (reference sequence). The clonotype originates from a man in his forties or fifties in good health and CMV-seropositive. The rearrangement joins TRBV30 to TRBJ1-3; perhaps TRBD1 as D (5 bases). Sequencing was done on a sample of PBMCs. Here the CDR3 reads CACLRDSGNTIYF. The CDR3 nucleotides read TGTGCCTGCCTCAGGGACTCTGGAAACACCATATATTTT.